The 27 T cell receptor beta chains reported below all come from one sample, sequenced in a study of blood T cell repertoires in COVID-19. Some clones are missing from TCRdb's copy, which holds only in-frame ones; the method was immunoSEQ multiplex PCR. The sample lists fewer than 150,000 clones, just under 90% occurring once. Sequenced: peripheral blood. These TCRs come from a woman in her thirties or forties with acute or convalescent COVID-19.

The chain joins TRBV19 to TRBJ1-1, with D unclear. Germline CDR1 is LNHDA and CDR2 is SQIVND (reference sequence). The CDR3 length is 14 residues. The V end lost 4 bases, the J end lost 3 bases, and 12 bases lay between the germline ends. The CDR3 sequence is CASSTHLMYTEAFF. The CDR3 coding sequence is TGTGCCAGTAGTACACATCTGATGTACACTGAAGCTTTCTTT.

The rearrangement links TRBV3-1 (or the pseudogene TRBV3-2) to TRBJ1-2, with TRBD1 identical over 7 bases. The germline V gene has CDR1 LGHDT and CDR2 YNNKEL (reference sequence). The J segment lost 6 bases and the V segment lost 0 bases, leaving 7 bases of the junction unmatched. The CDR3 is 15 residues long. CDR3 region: CASSQERGRRDGYTF. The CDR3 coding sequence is TGTGCCAGCAGCCAAGAAAGGGGGCGAAGGGATGGCTACACCTTC.

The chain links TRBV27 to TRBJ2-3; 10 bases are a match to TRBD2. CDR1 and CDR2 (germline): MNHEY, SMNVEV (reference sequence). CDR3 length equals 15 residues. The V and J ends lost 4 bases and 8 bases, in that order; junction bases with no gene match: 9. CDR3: CASSSPSGSDGTQYF. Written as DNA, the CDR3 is TGTGCCAGCAGTTCCCCTAGCGGGAGTGACGGTACGCAGTATTTT.

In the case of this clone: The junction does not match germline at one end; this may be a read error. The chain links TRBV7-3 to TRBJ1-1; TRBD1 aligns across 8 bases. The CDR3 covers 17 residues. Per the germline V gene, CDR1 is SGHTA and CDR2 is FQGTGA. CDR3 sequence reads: CASSLTPPWTGNPEAFF. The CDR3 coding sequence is TGTGCCAGCAGCTTAACCCCGCCGTGGACAGGGAACCCTGAAGCTTTCTTT.

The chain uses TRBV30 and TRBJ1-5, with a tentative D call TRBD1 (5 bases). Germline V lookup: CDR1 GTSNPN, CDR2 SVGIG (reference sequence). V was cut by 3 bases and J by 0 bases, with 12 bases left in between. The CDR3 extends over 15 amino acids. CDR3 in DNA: TGTGCCTGGAGCGGGGGGGAGGCTAGCAATCAGCCCCAGCATTTT. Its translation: CAWSGGEASNQPQHF.

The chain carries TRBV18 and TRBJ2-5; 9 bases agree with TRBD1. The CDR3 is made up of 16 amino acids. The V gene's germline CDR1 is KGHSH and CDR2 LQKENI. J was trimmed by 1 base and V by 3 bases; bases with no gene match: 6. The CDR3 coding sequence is TGTGCCAGCTCACCCGACAGGGGGATCGCCCAAGAGACCCAGTACTTC. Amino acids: CASSPDRGIAQETQYF. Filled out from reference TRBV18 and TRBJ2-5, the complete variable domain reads NAGVMQNPRHLVRRRGQEARLRCSPMKGHSHVYWYRQLPEEGLKFMVYLQKENIIDESGMPKERFSAEFPKEGPSILRIQQVVRGDSAAYFCASSPDRGIAQETQYFGPGTRLLVL.

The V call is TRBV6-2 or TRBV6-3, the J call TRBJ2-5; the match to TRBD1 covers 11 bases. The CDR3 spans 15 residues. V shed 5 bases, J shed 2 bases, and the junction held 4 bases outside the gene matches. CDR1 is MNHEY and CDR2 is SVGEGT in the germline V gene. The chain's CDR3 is CASSIWDRGQETQYF. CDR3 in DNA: TGTGCCAGCAGTATATGGGACAGGGGGCAAGAGACCCAGTACTTC.

CDR3 nucleotides: TGTGCCAGCTCACCAACTATGGCAGGGGGCTGGGAGACCCAGTACTTC. Protein sequence: CASSPTMAGGWETQYF. This chain joins TRBV18 and TRBJ2-5, with 8 bases lining up with TRBD1. V gave up 2 bases and J gave up 5 bases; unmatched junction bases: 10. CDR1 is KGHSH, CDR2 LQKENI, per germline. The CDR3 is 16 amino acids.

CDR3 sequence reads: CASSFSAQPQHF. The CDR3 DNA reads TGTGCCAGCAGCTTCAGTGCTCAGCCCCAGCATTTT. This rearrangement joins TRBV7-9 to TRBJ1-5; no clear D. The CDR3 runs 12 residues. V lost 3 bases, J lost 6 bases, and 6 bases lay in between. Looked up from germline, CDR1 is SEHNR and CDR2 is FQNEAQ (reference sequence).

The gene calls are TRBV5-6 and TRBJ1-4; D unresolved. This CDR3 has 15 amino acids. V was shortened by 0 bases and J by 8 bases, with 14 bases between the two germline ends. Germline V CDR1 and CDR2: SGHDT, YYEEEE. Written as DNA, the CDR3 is TGTGCCAGCAGCTTGGCCCAAGGGAGGGCGGAAAAACTGTTTTTT. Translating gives CASSLAQGRAEKLFF.

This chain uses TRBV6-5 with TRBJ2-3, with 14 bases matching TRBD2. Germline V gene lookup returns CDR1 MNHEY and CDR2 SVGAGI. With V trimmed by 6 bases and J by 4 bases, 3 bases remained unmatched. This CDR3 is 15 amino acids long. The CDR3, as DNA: TGTGCCAGCAGGGCGACTAGCGGGAGGGCAGATACGCAGTATTTT. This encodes CASRATSGRADTQYF.

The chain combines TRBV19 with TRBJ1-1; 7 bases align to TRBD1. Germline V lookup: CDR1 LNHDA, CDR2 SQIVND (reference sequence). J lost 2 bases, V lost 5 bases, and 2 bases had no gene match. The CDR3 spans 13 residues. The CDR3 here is CASSWTGNTEAFF. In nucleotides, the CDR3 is TGTGCCAGTAGTTGGACAGGAAACACTGAAGCTTTCTTT.

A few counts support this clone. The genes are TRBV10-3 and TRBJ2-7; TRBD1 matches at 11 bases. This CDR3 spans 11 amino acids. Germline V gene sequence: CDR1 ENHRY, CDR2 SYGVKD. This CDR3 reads CAAGTGGEQYF. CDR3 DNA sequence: TGTGCAGCGGGGACAGGGGGCGAGCAGTACTTC.

CDR3: CASSPTEVYEQYF. The CDR3 nucleotides are TGTGCCAGCAGCCCGACGGAGGTCTACGAGCAGTACTTC. The V and J genes are TRBV4-2 and TRBJ2-7, with a tentative D call TRBD2 (5 bases). Trimming took 4 bases from V and 3 from J, leaving 10 bases between them. There are 13 residues in the CDR3. In germline, CDR1 is LGHNA, CDR2 YNFKEQ.

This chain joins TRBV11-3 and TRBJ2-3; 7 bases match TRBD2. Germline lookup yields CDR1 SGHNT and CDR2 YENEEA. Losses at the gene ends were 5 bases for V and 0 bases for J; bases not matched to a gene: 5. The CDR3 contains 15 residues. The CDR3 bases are TGTGCCAGCAGCCTACGAGCGGGGAGCACAGATACGCAGTATTTT. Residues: CASSLRAGSTDTQYF.

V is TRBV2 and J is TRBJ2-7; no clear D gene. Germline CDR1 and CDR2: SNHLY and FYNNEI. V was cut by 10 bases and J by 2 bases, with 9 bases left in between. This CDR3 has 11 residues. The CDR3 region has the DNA TGTGCCACCTCCCCCGCCTACGAGCAGTACTTC. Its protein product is CATSPAYEQYF.

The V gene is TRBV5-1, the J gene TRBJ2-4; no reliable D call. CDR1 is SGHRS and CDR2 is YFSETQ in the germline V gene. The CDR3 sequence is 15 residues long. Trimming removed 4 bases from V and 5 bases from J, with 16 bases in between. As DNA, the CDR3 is TGCGCCAGCAGCCTAGACCTTCGACGGGAAAACATTCAGTACTTC. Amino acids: CASSLDLRRENIQYF.

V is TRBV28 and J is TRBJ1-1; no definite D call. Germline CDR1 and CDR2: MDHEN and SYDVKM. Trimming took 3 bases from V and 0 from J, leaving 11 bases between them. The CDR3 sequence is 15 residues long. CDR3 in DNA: TGTGCCAGCAGTTTTGGCGGGCTTTTGAACACTGAAGCTTTCTTT. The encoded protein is CASSFGGLLNTEAFF.

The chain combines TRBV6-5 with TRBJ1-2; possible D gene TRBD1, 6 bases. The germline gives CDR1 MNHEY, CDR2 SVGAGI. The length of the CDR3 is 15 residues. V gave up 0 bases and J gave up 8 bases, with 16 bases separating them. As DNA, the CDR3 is TGTGCCAGCAGTTACTCGCGCGGCGGGGGCAGGGGCTACACCTTC. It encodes CASSYSRGGGRGYTF.

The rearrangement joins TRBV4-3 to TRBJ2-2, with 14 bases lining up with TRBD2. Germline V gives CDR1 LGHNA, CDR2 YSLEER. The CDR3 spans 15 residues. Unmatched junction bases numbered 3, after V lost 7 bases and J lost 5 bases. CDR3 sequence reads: CASKGLAGETGELFF. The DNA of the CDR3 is TGCGCCAGCAAGGGACTAGCGGGAGAGACCGGGGAGCTGTTTTTT.

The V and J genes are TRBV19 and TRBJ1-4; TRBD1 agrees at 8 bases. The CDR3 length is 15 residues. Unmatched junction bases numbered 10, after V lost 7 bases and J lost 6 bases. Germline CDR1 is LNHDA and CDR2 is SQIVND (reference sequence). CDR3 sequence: CASTPLWTGYEKLFF. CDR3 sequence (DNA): TGTGCCAGTACCCCCCTTTGGACAGGGTATGAAAAACTGTTTTTT.

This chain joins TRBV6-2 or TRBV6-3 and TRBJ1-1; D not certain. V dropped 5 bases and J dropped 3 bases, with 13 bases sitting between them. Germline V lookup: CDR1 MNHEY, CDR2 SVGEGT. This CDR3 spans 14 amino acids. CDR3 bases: TGTGCCAGCAGTGCTCTAGGAGCGGACACTGAAGCTTTCTTT. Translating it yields CASSALGADTEAFF.

CDR3 nucleotides: TGTGCCAGCAGTTATGGAGGGGCTACCCACTATGGCTACACCTTC. This gives the protein CASSYGGATHYGYTF. The chain carries TRBV6-2 or TRBV6-3 and TRBJ1-2; a possible D gene is TRBD1 (5 bases). This CDR3 is built from 15 residues. The V gene lost 3 bases and the J gene lost 3 bases, with 14 bases spanning the gap. The germline CDR1 and CDR2 sequences are MNHEY and SVGEGT.

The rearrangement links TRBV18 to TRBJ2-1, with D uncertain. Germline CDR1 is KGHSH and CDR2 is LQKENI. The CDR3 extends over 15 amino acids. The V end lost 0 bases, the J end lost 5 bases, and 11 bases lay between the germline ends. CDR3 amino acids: CASSPPARSNNEQFF. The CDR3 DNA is TGTGCCAGCTCACCACCGGCTAGGAGTAACAATGAGCAGTTCTTC.

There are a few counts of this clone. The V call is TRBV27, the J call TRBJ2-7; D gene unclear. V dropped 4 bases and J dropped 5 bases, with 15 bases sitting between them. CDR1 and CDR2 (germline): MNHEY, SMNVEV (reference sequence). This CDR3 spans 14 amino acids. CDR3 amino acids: CASSSPRASDEQYF. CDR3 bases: TGTGCCAGCAGTTCCCCCCGCGCGTCGGACGAGCAGTACTTC.

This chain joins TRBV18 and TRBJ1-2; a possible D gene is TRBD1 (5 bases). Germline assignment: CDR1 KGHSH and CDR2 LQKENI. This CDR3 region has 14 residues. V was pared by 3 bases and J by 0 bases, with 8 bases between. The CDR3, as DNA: TGTGCCAGCTCACCGGACATTTCTAACTATGGCTACACCTTC. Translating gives CASSPDISNYGYTF.

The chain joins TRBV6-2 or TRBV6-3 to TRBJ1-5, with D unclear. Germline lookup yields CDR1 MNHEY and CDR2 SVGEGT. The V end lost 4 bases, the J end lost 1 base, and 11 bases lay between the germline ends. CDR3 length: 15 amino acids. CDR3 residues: CASSSPGLSNQPQHF. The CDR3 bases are TGTGCCAGCAGTTCCCCAGGACTCAGCAATCAGCCCCAGCATTTT.